The 27 T cell receptor beta chains below come from one sample, sequenced in a study of OX40 agonist ivuxolimab in advanced cancers. Clones were read by immunoSEQ multiplex PCR, and TCRdb kept only the in-frame ones, dropping some. Seen here are 70,000 to 75,000 clones, 85% to 90% observed once, and the top ten hold approximately 1%. Sequenced here: CD4+ or CD8+ T cells sorted from blood, sampled in a trial of the OX40 agonist ivuxolimab. The receptors shown here come from an adult with an advanced solid tumor such as melanoma, head and neck, liver or kidney cancer.

The rearrangement links TRBV4-2 to TRBJ2-2, with unresolved D. Deletions cut 4 bases from V and 6 bases from J, with 12 bases between. The CDR3 is 14 amino acids. Germline CDR1 is LGHNA and CDR2 is YNFKEQ. CDR3 nucleotide sequence: TGTGCCAGCAGCCCCTCTCTGTTAGCCGGGGAGCTGTTTTTT. The encoded protein is CASSPSLLAGELFF.

The chain uses TRBV6-5 and TRBJ2-1; D not certain. V lost 7 bases, J lost 0 bases, and 13 bases lay in between. The CDR3 has 15 residues. CDR1 and CDR2 (germline): MNHEY, SVGAGI. The CDR3 DNA follows: TGTGCCAGCACCAACGTGGATAGCTCCTACAATGAGCAGTTCTTC. It codes for CASTNVDSSYNEQFF.

The genes are TRBV10-2 and TRBJ2-2; TRBD1 agrees at 7 bases. J was trimmed by 1 base and V by 6 bases; bases with no gene match: 5. CDR1 and CDR2 (germline): WSHSY, SAAADI. The CDR3 runs to 15 residues. CDR3 coding DNA: TGCGCCAGCAGCCCGGGACAGATGAACACCGGGGAGCTGTTTTTT. This translates into CASSPGQMNTGELFF.

The V and J genes are TRBV11-2 and TRBJ2-7; 7 positions match TRBD1. The length of the CDR3 is 15 residues. V gave up 1 base and J gave up 1 base; unmatched junction bases: 4. CDR1 is SGHAT, CDR2 FQNNGV, per germline. The CDR3 DNA is TGTGCCAGCAGCTTAGCCCTGGACAGGTCCTACGAGCAGTACTTC. Protein: CASSLALDRSYEQYF. Based on the CDR3 plus reference TRBV11-2 and TRBJ2-7, the full variable domain is EAGVAQSPRYKIIEKRQSVAFWCNPISGHATLYWYQQILGQGPKLLIQFQNNGVVDDSQLPKDRFSAERLKGVDSTLKIQPAKLEDSAVYLCASSLALDRSYEQYFGPGTRLTVT.

The chain links TRBV4-2 to TRBJ2-3; TRBD1 matches 7 bases. This CDR3 has 14 residues. Germline V gene sequence: CDR1 LGHNA, CDR2 YNFKEQ. With 4 bases clipped from V and 2 bases from J, the junction kept 3 bases outside the gene matches. The CDR3 sequence is CASSLGTDTDTQYF. The CDR3 DNA follows: TGTGCCAGCAGCCTGGGGACAGACACAGATACGCAGTATTTT.

The rearrangement links TRBV4-3 to TRBJ2-1; D tentatively fits TRBD1 or TRBD2 (6 bases each). The V end lost 1 base, the J end lost 2 bases, and 18 bases lay between the germline ends. This CDR3 contains 18 residues. Per the germline V gene, CDR1 is LGHNA and CDR2 is YSLEER. The CDR3 DNA follows: TGCGCCAGCAGCCAAGCCCTAAAGGAGGGGACAACCTACAATGAGCAGTTCTTC. Protein: CASSQALKEGTTYNEQFF.

The chain joins TRBV11-3 to TRBJ2-2; 8 bases match TRBD2. The CDR3 is made up of 16 amino acids. Germline CDR1 SGHNT, CDR2 YENEEA. The V gene end was trimmed by 5 bases and the J gene end by 0 bases; junction bases not matched to a gene: 5. In nucleotides, the CDR3 is TGTGCCAGCAGCCGGGGGGGGACACCGAACACCGGGGAGCTGTTTTTT. It codes for CASSRGGTPNTGELFF.

V usage is TRBV6-5 and J usage is TRBJ1-5; D is undetermined. V lost 5 bases, J lost 4 bases, and 6 bases lay in between. Germline lookup yields CDR1 MNHEY and CDR2 SVGAGI. The CDR3 length is 12 residues. The CDR3 loop reads CASSPLNQPQHF. The CDR3 DNA reads TGTGCCAGCAGTCCATTAAATCAGCCCCAGCATTTT.

The DNA of the CDR3 is TGCGCCAGCAGCCCGACACTGGGGACTGAAGCTTTCTTT. Protein product: CASSPTLGTEAFF. This chain uses TRBV5-1 with TRBJ1-1; D not certain. V dropped 4 bases and J dropped 5 bases, with 12 bases sitting between them. The CDR3 runs to 13 residues. CDR1 SGHRS and CDR2 YFSETQ come from the germline V gene.

The gene calls are TRBV5-1 and TRBJ2-2; 8 bases are shared with TRBD2. V lost 2 bases, J lost 6 bases, and 6 bases stayed unmatched. The V gene's germline CDR1 is SGHRS and CDR2 YFSETQ. This CDR3 is 15 amino acids long. The chain's CDR3 is CASSLSGSHPGELFF. The CDR3 nucleotides are TGCGCCAGCAGCTTAAGCGGGAGCCATCCCGGGGAGCTGTTTTTT.

The gene calls are TRBV11-2 and TRBJ2-1; D call uncertain. This CDR3 is built from 12 residues. The V end was cut by 1 base, the J end by 8 bases, with 6 bases between. The germline gives CDR1 SGHAT, CDR2 FQNNGV. The CDR3 region has the DNA TGTGCCAGCAGCTTAGTGGTGGATGAGCAGTTCTTC. Encoded protein: CASSLVVDEQFF.

The rearrangement uses TRBV10-3 and TRBJ1-4; D not resolved. Germline-derived CDR1 and CDR2 are ENHRY and SYGVKD. Trimming shortened V by 4 bases and J by 7 bases, and 13 bases separated the two germline ends. The CDR3 runs 14 residues. The CDR3, as DNA: TGTGCCATCAGTGCGACGGCGGTCGGTGAAAAACTGTTTTTT. Its translation: CAISATAVGEKLFF.

The gene calls are TRBV18 and TRBJ1-3; D gene uncertain. The CDR3 extends over 15 amino acids. CDR1 KGHSH and CDR2 LQKENI come from the germline V gene. Trimming removed 3 bases from V and 0 bases from J, with 9 bases in between. CDR3 loop: CASSPAGGSGNTIYF. The CDR3 DNA reads TGTGCCAGCTCACCTGCTGGTGGCTCTGGAAACACCATATATTTT.

The V gene is TRBV28, the J gene TRBJ2-7, with a tentative D call TRBD2 (7 bases). The V gene lost 6 bases and the J gene lost 4 bases, with 19 bases spanning the gap. Germline CDR1 MDHEN, CDR2 SYDVKM. This CDR3 comprises 15 residues. CDR3 loop: CASREVGGQTYEQYF. DNA of the CDR3: TGTGCCAGCAGGGAGGTCGGGGGGCAAACTTACGAGCAGTACTTC.

This chain connects TRBV28 to TRBJ1-5; 7 bases align to TRBD1. V lost 2 bases and J lost 0; bases outside the gene matches: 4. Germline CDR1 reads MDHEN; CDR2 reads SYDVKM. The length of the CDR3 is 16 residues. Here the CDR3 reads CASSLGQVYSNQPQHF. CDR3 sequence (DNA): TGTGCCAGCAGTTTAGGACAGGTGTATAGCAATCAGCCCCAGCATTTT.

This clone was seen more than once but under ten times. The V call is TRBV4-3, the J call TRBJ2-1, with TRBD1 as a possible D gene (5 bases). The CDR3 extends over 13 amino acids. Trimming took 4 bases from V and 8 from J, leaving 12 bases between them. Germline V CDR1 and CDR2: LGHNA, YSLEER. The CDR3 here is CASSLGWGDEQFF. DNA of the CDR3: TGCGCCAGCAGCCTTGGATGGGGCGATGAGCAGTTCTTC.

The rearrangement uses TRBV19 and TRBJ1-5; D might be TRBD1 (6 bases). The CDR3 loop spans 15 amino acids. Germline V gene data show CDR1 as LNHDA and CDR2 as SQIVND (reference sequence). The V end was cut by 5 bases, the J end by 2 bases, with 13 bases between. In DNA form, the CDR3 reads TGTGCCAGTAGTCGCCACAGGGTCGGCAATCAGCCCCAGCATTTT. This encodes CASSRHRVGNQPQHF.

V usage is TRBV15 and J usage is TRBJ2-1, with TRBD2 matching over 10 bases. The CDR3 totals 17 residues. The trim removed 4 bases at V and 9 bases at J, leaving 15 bases unmatched. Germline CDR1 and CDR2: LNHNV and YYDKDF (reference sequence). CDR3: CATSTGRGLAGVSEQFF. CDR3 nucleotide sequence: TGTGCCACCAGCACAGGAAGGGGCCTAGCGGGAGTATCTGAGCAGTTCTTC.

The chain employs TRBV4-2 and TRBJ2-1; D is undetermined. The germline gives CDR1 LGHNA, CDR2 YNFKEQ. CDR3 length: 17 residues. V lost 0 bases and J 6 bases, leaving 18 bases between the germline ends. Here the CDR3 DNA reads TGTGCCAGCAGCCAAGAAAGGTCTCCAAGCCCCCTCAATGAGCAGTTCTTC. Its translation is CASSQERSPSPLNEQFF.

The sample holds a few counts of this clone. This chain links TRBV14 with TRBJ1-3; maybe TRBD1 (6 bases). The germline gives CDR1 SGHDN, CDR2 FVKESK. The V end was cut by 4 bases, the J end by 0 bases, with 16 bases between. The CDR3 is 17 amino acids. CDR3: CASSRGGSNLSGNTIYF. In DNA, the CDR3 is TGTGCCAGCAGCCGAGGGGGGTCCAACCTCTCTGGAAACACCATATATTTT.

The rearrangement links TRBV4-2 to TRBJ1-2; no clear D. Trimming shortened V by 3 bases and J by 0 bases, and 11 bases separated the two germline ends. Germline V gene sequence: CDR1 LGHNA, CDR2 YNFKEQ. This CDR3 contains 15 residues. The CDR3 loop is CASSHPTGTNYGYTF. The CDR3 DNA sequence: TGTGCCAGCAGCCACCCCACCGGGACTAACTATGGCTACACCTTC.

The chain joins TRBV7-2 to TRBJ2-1, with TRBD2 matching over 9 bases. The germline gives CDR1 SGHTA, CDR2 FQGNSA. The CDR3 is made up of 11 amino acids. J was trimmed by 13 bases and V by 4 bases; bases with no gene match: 2. The CDR3 here is CASSSSGIQFF. CDR3 sequence (DNA): TGTGCCAGCAGCTCTAGCGGGATACAGTTCTTC.

The chain carries TRBV28 and TRBJ1-4; TRBD1 might be the D (5 bases). V was trimmed by 5 bases and J by 0 bases, leaving 7 bases between them. Looked up from germline, CDR1 is MDHEN and CDR2 is SYDVKM. This CDR3 has 14 residues. CDR3 sequence reads: CASSEGTTNEKLFF. As DNA, the CDR3 is TGTGCCAGCAGTGAGGGGACAACTAATGAAAAACTGTTTTTT.

The V and J genes are TRBV5-1 and TRBJ1-1, with a possible D match to TRBD1 (5 bases). This CDR3 region has 14 residues. CDR1 and CDR2 (germline): SGHRS, YFSETQ. Deletions cut 2 bases from V and 5 bases from J, with 13 bases between. DNA of the CDR3: TGCGCCAGCAGCTTTTCCAGGGAGAGTACTGAAGCTTTCTTT. Translating gives CASSFSRESTEAFF.

The chain joins TRBV27 to TRBJ2-3; the D gene is possibly TRBD1 (5 bases). V lost 3 bases and J 9 bases, leaving 16 bases between the germline ends. Looked up from germline, CDR1 is MNHEY and CDR2 is SMNVEV (reference sequence). The CDR3 has 14 residues. CDR3 residues: CASSFPGPKGTQYF. DNA for the CDR3: TGTGCCAGCAGTTTCCCAGGGCCTAAGGGGACGCAGTATTTT.

The chain couples TRBV6-1 to TRBJ1-2, with D perhaps matching TRBD1 (6 bases). Per the germline V gene, CDR1 is MNHNS and CDR2 is SASEGT. The V gene lost 0 bases and the J gene lost 5 bases, with 16 bases spanning the gap. This CDR3 is built from 16 residues. The CDR3 nucleotides are TGTGCCAGCAGTGAAGCTGCTGGGGGGCGTACTTATGGCTACACCTTC. Translated, it gives CASSEAAGGRTYGYTF.

This clone was seen just once. The V gene is TRBV10-3, the J gene TRBJ2-1; no clear D gene. V was clipped by 4 bases and J by 3 bases, with 16 bases between them. This CDR3 is built from 16 residues. Germline CDR1 ENHRY, CDR2 SYGVKD. The CDR3 DNA reads TGTGCCATCAGTGTAGTTCGAGCAACAAACTACAATGAGCAGTTCTTC. This encodes CAISVVRATNYNEQFF.